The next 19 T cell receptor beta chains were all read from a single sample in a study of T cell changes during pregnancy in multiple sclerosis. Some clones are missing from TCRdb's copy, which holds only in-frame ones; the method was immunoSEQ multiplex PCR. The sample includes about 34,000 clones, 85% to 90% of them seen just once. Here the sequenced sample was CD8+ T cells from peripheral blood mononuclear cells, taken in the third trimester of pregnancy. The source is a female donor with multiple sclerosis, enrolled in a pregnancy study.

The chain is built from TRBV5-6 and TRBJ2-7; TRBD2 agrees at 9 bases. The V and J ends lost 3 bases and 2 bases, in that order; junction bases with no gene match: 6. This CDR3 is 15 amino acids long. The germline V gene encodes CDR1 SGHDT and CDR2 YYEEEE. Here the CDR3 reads CASSWGASGAYEQYF. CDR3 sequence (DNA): TGTGCCAGCAGCTGGGGAGCTAGCGGGGCCTACGAGCAGTACTTC.

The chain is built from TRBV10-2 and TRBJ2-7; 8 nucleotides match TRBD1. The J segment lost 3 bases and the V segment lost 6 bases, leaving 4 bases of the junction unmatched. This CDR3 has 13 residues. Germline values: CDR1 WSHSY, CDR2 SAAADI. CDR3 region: CASSGQGGYEQYF. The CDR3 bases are TGCGCCAGCAGCGGACAGGGTGGCTACGAGCAGTACTTC.

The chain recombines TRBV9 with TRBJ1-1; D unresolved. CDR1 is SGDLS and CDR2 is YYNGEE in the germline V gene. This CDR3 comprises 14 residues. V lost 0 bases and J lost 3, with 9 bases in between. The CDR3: CASSVGGSHTEAFF. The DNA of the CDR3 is TGTGCCAGCAGCGTAGGAGGGTCGCACACTGAAGCTTTCTTT. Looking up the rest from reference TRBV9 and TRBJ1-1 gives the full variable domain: DSGVTQTPKHLITATGQRVTLRCSPRSGDLSVYWYQQSLDQGLQFLIQYYNGEERAKGNILERFSAQQFPDLHSELNLSSLELGDSALYFCASSVGGSHTEAFFGQGTRLTVV.

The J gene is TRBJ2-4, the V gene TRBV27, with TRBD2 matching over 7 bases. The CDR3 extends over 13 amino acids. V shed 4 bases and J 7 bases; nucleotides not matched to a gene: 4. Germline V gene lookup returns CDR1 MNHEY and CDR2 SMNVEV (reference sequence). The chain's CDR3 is CASSSGGGNIQYF. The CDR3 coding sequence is TGTGCCAGCAGTTCCGGGGGAGGGAACATTCAGTACTTC.

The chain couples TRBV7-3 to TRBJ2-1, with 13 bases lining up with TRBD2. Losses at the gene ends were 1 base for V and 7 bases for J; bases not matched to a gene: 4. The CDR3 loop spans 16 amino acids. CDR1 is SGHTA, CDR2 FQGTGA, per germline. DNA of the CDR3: TGTGCCAGCAGCTTAAGGGGACTAGCGGGGAGGAATGAGCAGTTCTTC. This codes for CASSLRGLAGRNEQFF.

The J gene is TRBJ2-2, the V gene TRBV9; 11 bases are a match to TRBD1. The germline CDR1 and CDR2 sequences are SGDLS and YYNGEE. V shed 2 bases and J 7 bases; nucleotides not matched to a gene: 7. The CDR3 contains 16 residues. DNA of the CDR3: TGTGCCAGCAGCGTTGCCGGACAGGGGGCTGGCGGGGAGCTGTTTTTT. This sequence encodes CASSVAGQGAGGELFF.

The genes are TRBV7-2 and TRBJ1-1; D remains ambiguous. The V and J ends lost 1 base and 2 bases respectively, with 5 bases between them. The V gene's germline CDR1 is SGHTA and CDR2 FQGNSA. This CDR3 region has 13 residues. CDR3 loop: CASSLGYNTEAFF. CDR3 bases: TGTGCCAGCAGCTTAGGCTACAACACTGAAGCTTTCTTT.

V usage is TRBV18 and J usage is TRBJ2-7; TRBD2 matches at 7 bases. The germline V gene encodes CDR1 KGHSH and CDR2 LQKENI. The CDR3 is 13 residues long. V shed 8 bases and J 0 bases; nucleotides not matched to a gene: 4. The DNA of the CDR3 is TGTGCCAGCCAGGGAGGGAGCTCCTACGAGCAGTACTTC. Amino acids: CASQGGSSYEQYF. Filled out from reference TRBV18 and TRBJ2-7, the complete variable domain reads NAGVMQNPRHLVRRRGQEARLRCSPMKGHSHVYWYRQLPEEGLKFMVYLQKENIIDESGMPKERFSAEFPKEGPSILRIQQVVRGDSAAYFCASQGGSSYEQYFGPGTRLTVT.

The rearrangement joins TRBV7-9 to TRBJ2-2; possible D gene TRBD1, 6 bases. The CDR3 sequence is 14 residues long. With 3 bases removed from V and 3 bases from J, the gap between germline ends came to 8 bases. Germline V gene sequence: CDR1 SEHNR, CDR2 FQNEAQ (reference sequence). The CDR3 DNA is TGTGCCAGCAGCTTCAGGACAGACACCGGGGAGCTGTTTTTT. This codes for CASSFRTDTGELFF. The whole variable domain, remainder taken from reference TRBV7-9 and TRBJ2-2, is DTGVSQNPRHKITKRGQNVTFRCDPISEHNRLYWYRQTLGQGPEFLTYFQNEAQLEKSRLLSDRFSAERPKGSFSTLEIQRTEQGDSAMYLCASSFRTDTGELFFGEGSRLTVL.

The CDR3 sequence is CASSFTPASGGGTDTQYF. CDR3 nucleotides: TGTGCCAGCAGCTTCACCCCGGCTAGCGGGGGAGGCACAGATACGCAGTATTTT. This rearrangement joins TRBV7-3 to TRBJ2-3, with 10 bases fitting TRBD2. This CDR3 spans 18 amino acids. The germline V gene has CDR1 SGHTA and CDR2 FQGTGA. Trimming took 3 bases from V and 1 from J; bases not matched to a gene: 10.

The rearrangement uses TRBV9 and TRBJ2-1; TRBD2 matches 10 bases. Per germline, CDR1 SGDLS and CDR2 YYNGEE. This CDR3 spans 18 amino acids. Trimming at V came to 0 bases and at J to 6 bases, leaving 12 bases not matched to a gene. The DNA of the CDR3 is TGTGCCAGCAGCGTAGCTACGGCTAGCGGGGGACCCGGCAATGAGCAGTTCTTC. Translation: CASSVATASGGPGNEQFF.

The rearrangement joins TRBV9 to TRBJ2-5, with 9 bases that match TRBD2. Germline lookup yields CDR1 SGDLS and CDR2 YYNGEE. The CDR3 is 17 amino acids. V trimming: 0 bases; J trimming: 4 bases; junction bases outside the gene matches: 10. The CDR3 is CASSVEGSGGDGETQYF. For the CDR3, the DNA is TGTGCCAGCAGCGTAGAGGGTAGCGGGGGAGATGGAGAGACCCAGTACTTC.

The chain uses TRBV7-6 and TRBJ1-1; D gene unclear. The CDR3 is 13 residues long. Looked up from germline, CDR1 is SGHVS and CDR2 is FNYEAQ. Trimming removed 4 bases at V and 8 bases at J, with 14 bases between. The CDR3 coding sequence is TGTGCCAGCAGCTCTGCCCTGGAGCAGGAAGCTTTCTTT. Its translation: CASSSALEQEAFF.

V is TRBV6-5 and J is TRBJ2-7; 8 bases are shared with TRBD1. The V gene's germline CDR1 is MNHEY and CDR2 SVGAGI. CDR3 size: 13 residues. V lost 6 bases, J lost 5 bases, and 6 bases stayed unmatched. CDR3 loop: CASSHGQGNEQYF. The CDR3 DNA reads TGTGCCAGCAGCCACGGACAGGGCAACGAGCAGTACTTC.

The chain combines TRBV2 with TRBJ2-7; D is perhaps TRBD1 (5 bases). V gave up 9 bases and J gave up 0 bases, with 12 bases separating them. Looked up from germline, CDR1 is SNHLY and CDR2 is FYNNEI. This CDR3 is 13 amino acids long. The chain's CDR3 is CARQVPSSYEQYF. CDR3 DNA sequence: TGTGCCAGACAGGTCCCCAGCTCCTACGAGCAGTACTTC.

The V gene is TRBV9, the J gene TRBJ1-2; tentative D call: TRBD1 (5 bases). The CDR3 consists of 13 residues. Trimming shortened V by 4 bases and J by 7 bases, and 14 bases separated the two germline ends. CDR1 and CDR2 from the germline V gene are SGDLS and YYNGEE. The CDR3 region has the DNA TGTGCCAGCAGCACTCGGACACGCTCTGGCTACACCTTC. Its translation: CASSTRTRSGYTF.

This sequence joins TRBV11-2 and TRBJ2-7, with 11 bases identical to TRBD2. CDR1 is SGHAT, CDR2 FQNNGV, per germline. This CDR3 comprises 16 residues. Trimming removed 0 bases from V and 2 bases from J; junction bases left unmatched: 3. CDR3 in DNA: TGTGCCAGCAGCTTAGAACTAGCGGGGGCTACCTACGAGCAGTACTTC. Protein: CASSLELAGATYEQYF.

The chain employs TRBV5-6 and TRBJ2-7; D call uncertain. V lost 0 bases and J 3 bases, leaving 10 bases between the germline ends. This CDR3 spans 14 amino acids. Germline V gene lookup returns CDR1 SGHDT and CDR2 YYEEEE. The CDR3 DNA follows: TGTGCCAGCAGCTTGGGCAGAACCCTCTACGAGCAGTACTTC. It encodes CASSLGRTLYEQYF. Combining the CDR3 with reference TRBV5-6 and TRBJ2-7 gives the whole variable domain DAGVTQSPTHLIKTRGQQVTLRCSPKSGHDTVSWYQQALGQGPQFIFQYYEEEERQRGNFPDRFSGHQFPNYSSELNVNALLLGDSALYLCASSLGRTLYEQYFGPGTRLTVT.

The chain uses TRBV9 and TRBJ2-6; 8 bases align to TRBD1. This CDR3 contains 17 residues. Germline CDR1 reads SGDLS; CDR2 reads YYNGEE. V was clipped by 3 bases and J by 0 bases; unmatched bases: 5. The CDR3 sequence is CASSAKTGGSGANVLTF. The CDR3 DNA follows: TGTGCCAGCAGCGCGAAAACAGGGGGCTCTGGGGCCAACGTCCTGACTTTC.